Listed below are T cell receptor beta chains from one sample, sequenced in a study of radiotherapy plus CTLA-4 blockade in lung cancer. Assay used: immunoSEQ multiplex PCR; TCRdb lists only in-frame clones, some missing. The sample yields tens of thousands of clones, about 78% seen once. The sample consisted of peripheral blood, taken from a patient treated with radiotherapy plus ipilimumab. The receptors were sampled from a human donor with non-small cell lung cancer that progressed on radiotherapy plus ipilimumab. Both conserved end residues are part of each CDR3. The D gene is left open where the match is weak. Clone size is not always given. Where it is, it says once, few, many or a class for expanded clones.

>TRBJ1-5|TRBV11-2|-|-
CASSLDRDQPQHF
TGTGCCAGCAGCTTAGATCGGGATCAGCCCCAGCATTTT
>TRBJ2-7|TRBV4-3|TRBD1|-
CASSQVPGTGNYEQYF
TGCGCCAGCAGCCAGGTTCCCGGGACAGGGAACTACGAGCAGTACTTC
>TRBJ2-3|TRBV28|TRBD2|few
CASIGSGSSFTDTQYF
TGTGCCAGCATAGGGAGCGGGAGTTCCTTCACAGATACGCAGTATTTT
>TRBJ1-1|TRBV10-3|TRBD1|once
CAISEGQGAEAFF
TGTGCCATCAGTGAAGGACAGGGGGCTGAAGCTTTCTTT
>TRBJ1-4|TRBV5-1|-|-
CASSPPVGMGGSNEKLFF
TGCGCCAGCAGCCCCCCCGTTGGAATGGGGGGCTCTAATGAAAAACTGTTTTTT
>TRBJ2-1|TRBV11-3|TRBD2|few
CASSLERGAQPYNEQFF
TGTGCCAGCAGCTTAGAGCGGGGGGCCCAGCCCTACAATGAGCAGTTCTTC
>TRBJ2-3|TRBV14|TRBD2|-
CASSLSGGGTDTQYF
TGTGCCAGCAGCCTCAGCGGGGGAGGGACAGATACGCAGTATTTT
>TRBJ2-3|TRBV15|-|-
CATSGLTGEGTDTQYF
TGTGCCACCAGCGGCCTGACAGGGGAGGGGACAGATACGCAGTATTTT
>TRBJ2-2|TRBV9|TRBD2|-
CASSRGTSGYTGELFF
TGTGCCAGCAGCAGGGGGACTAGCGGTTATACCGGGGAGCTGTTTTTT
>TRBJ2-2|TRBV18|-|-
CASSPKTDSGELFF
TGTGCCAGCTCACCCAAAACGGACAGCGGGGAGCTGTTTTTT
>TRBJ1-1|TRBV7-9|-|few
CASQEGSEAFF
TGTGCCAGCCAAGAAGGTTCTGAAGCTTTCTTT
>TRBJ1-4|TRBV4-3|-|few
CASSQGNGGRNEKLFF
TGCGCCAGCAGCCAGGGGAATGGCGGTAGGAATGAAAAACTGTTTTTT
>TRBJ2-1|TRBV28|TRBD1|few
CASSLETGRSYNEQFF
TGTGCCAGCAGTTTGGAGACAGGGAGATCCTACAATGAGCAGTTCTTC
>TRBJ2-3|TRBV5-1|TRBD1|-
CASSSTGVGTDTQYF
TGCGCCAGCAGCTCAACAGGGGTAGGCACAGATACGCAGTATTTT
>TRBJ1-5|TRBV5-7|-|few
CASSLEGGDQPQHF
TGTGCCAGCAGCTTGGAGGGGGGGGATCAGCCCCAGCATTTT
>TRBJ1-1|TRBV13|-|-
CASSLGGRKSEAFF
TGTGCCAGCAGCTTAGGAGGAAGGAAATCTGAAGCTTTCTTT
>TRBJ2-2|TRBV4-1|-|once
CASSQATAPNTGELFF
TGCGCCAGCAGCCAAGCGACAGCCCCGAACACCGGGGAGCTGTTTTTT
>TRBJ1-3|TRBV10-2|-|few
CASSIPGNTIYF
TGCGCCAGCAGTATCCCGGGAAACACCATATATTTT
>TRBJ2-3|TRBV7-9|-|few
CASSLGAYSLDTQYF
TGTGCCAGCAGCTTAGGGGCCTATAGCTTAGATACGCAGTATTTT
>TRBJ2-7|TRBV28|-|-
CASSLGGGVGEQYF
TGTGCCAGCAGTTTGGGAGGGGGGGTTGGCGAGCAGTACTTC
>TRBJ1-4|TRBV21-1|-|-
CASSKQNRDSSPNEKLFF
TGTGCCAGCAGCAAACAAAATCGAGACAGCTCGCCTAATGAAAAACTGTTTTTT
>TRBJ2-5|TRBV15|-|-
CATSRGTGSAQYF
TGTGCCACCAGCAGAGGGACTGGATCGGCCCAGTACTTC
>TRBJ2-2|TRBV9|TRBD2|-
CASSVFLAGTGELFF
TGTGCCAGCAGCGTATTTCTAGCGGGAACCGGGGAGCTGTTTTTT
>TRBJ2-2|TRBV2|-|-
CASNIKGNTGELFF
TGTGCCAGCAATATCAAGGGGAACACCGGGGAGCTGTTTTTT
>TRBJ1-1|TRBV5-1|-|-
CASTRGAVSNLGTEAFF
TGCGCCAGCACCCGGGGGGCAGTTTCAAACCTAGGCACTGAAGCTTTCTTT
>TRBJ1-1|TRBV13|-|-
CASHRGTFTTEAFF
TGTGCCAGCCATCGGGGAACTTTCACGACTGAAGCTTTCTTT
>TRBJ1-1|TRBV7-3|-|few
CASSLVSGGGPGTEAFF
TGTGCCAGCAGCTTGGTATCGGGGGGCGGGCCGGGCACTGAAGCTTTCTTT
>TRBJ1-1|TRBV11-2|-|-
CASSLGGGNTEAFF
TGTGCCAGCAGCTTAGGGGGCGGGAACACTGAAGCTTTCTTT
>TRBJ1-5|TRBV28|-|-
CASRRADQPQHF
TGTGCCAGCAGGCGAGCCGATCAGCCCCAGCATTTT
>TRBJ2-2|TRBV6-5|-|-
CASSRRSTGTGELFF
TGTGCCAGCAGCCGGAGATCTACGGGCACCGGGGAGCTGTTTTTT
>TRBJ2-2|TRBV11-1|TRBD1|-
CASSQLGGTGRANTGELFF
TGTGCCAGCAGCCAATTGGGAGGGACAGGGAGAGCGAACACCGGGGAGCTGTTTTTT
>TRBJ2-1|TRBV4-2|TRBD2|-
CASSQDRPSGGLLNEQFF
TGTGCCAGCAGCCAAGATAGGCCGAGCGGGGGGCTTCTCAATGAGCAGTTCTTC